A single T cell receptor beta chain is shown here with its context. TCRdb keeps only in-frame clones here, not all; method: immunoSEQ multiplex PCR. The sample contains about 140,000 clones, around 78% of which appear only once. This entry comes from a study of blood T cell repertoires in COVID-19. Study context: In each case, the material was cDNA or gDNA derived from T cells, B-cell-depleted T cells, or PBMCs.

The CDR3 contains 13 residues. In germline, CDR1 is SGHRS, CDR2 YFSETQ. Trimming shortened V by 1 base and J by 0 bases, and 4 bases separated the two germline ends. This TCR derives from a woman aged 55-70 years with acute or convalescent COVID-19. Input material: peripheral blood. The chain combines TRBV5-1 with TRBJ1-2; D unresolved. CDR3 residues: CASSLTANYGYTF. The CDR3 DNA sequence: TGCGCCAGCAGCTTGACAGCTAACTATGGCTACACCTTC.